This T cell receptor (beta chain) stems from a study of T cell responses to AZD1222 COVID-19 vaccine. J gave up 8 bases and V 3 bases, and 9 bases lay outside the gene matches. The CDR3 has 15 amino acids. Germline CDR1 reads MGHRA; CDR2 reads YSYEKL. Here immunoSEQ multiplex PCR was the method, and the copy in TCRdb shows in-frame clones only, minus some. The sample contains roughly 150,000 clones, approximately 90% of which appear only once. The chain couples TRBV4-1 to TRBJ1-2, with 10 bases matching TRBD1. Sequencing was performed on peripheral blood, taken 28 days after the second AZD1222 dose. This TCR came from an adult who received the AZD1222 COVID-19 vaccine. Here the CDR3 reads CASSHPDRGPSGYTF. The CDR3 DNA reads TGCGCCAGCAGCCACCCTGACAGGGGGCCAAGCGGCTACACCTTC.